This TCR beta chain was recorded in a study of blood T cell repertoires in COVID-19. Looking at the study overall: Acute and convalescent COVID-19 samples came from the United States, Italy and Spain. Sources were T cells, B-cell-depleted T cells, or PBMCs; the material itself was cDNA or gDNA.

Authors' methods: For nucleated cells, counts were estimated from reference gene primer amplification. The table came from immunoSEQ multiplex PCR; TCRdb's copy has only in-frame clones and leaves some out. That table supplies the V and J calls and clone size; D and trimming were determined from the DNA. The sample holds 90,000 to 100,000 clones, under 90% seen once. Seattle patients were enrolled while actively infected and followed longitudinally. J lost 5 bases, V lost 5 bases, and 8 bases had no gene match. Germline-derived CDR1 and CDR2 are SGHAT and FQNNGV. The CDR3 has 14 amino acids. The chain links TRBV11-2 to TRBJ2-5; 7 bases line up with TRBD2. Material: peripheral blood. The receptor comes from a man between 60 and 70 years old with COVID-19, enrolled during active disease. The CDR3 spells CASSLGYGGETQYF. CDR3 DNA: TGTGCCAGCAGCCTAGGATACGGGGGGGAGACCCAGTACTTC.